The 11 T cell receptor beta chains presented below share a single source sample, sequenced in a study of T-cell reconstitution after alpha-beta-depleted transplantation in children (dated by TCRdb to between 2015 and 2016). To prepare the library, PCR was applied. The listed sequencing device is Illumina HiSeq 2500. TCR libraries were prepared with molecular barcoding, using unique molecular identifiers to normalize TCRbeta repertoire quantification. The public reads were reanalyzed by TCRdb: fastp trimming at Q25, MiXCR alignment, in-frame beta chains only. When rows share a CDR3 protein, they turn into one entry using the most common DNA and genes. The sample table lists about 610,000 distinct CDR3 sequences, 8% to 11% of them with a count of one. The biggest ten clones account for about 4.2% of the sample. Sequences were derived from PBMCs from the stem cell graft donor, sampled from the stem cell graft. Receptors originate from a human donor who donated a stem cell graft to a child with acute myeloid leukemia.

This clonotype was detected a few times. The chain joins TRBV7-2 to TRBJ1-3, with D maybe TRBD1 (6 bases). CDR1 SGHTA and CDR2 FQGNSA come from the germline V gene. There are 17 residues in the CDR3. V was cut by 5 bases and J by 0 bases, with 17 bases left in between. This CDR3 reads CASSGGRQSPSGNTIYF. CDR3 DNA sequence: TGTGCCAGCAGCGGGGGCCGTCAGAGCCCCTCTGGAAACACCATATATTTT. The full variable domain, with the rest looked up from reference TRBV7-2 and TRBJ1-3, is GAGVSQSPSNKVTEKGKDVELRCDPISGHTALYWYRQSLGQGLEFLIYFQGNSAPDKSGLPSDRFSAERTGGSVSTLTIQRTQQEDSAVYLCASSGGRQSPSGNTIYFGEGSWLTVV.

In this sample, this clonotype turned up many times. The V call is TRBV7-2, the J call TRBJ1-5, with D perhaps TRBD1 (6 bases). The CDR3 loop spans 15 amino acids. V lost 5 bases to trimming and J lost 6 bases, with 17 bases between them. In germline, CDR1 is SGHTA, CDR2 FQGNSA. The CDR3 sequence: CASSPTRGMSQPQHF. CDR3 sequence (DNA): TGTGCCAGCAGCCCAACTAGGGGGATGAGTCAGCCCCAGCATTTT.

This clonotype came up a few times. This rearrangement joins TRBV7-8 to TRBJ2-7; perhaps TRBD2 as D (6 bases). The length of the CDR3 is 15 residues. Germline CDR1 and CDR2: SGHVS and FQNEAQ. The germline V and J ends were trimmed by 0 bases and 1 base, with 10 bases remaining between them. CDR3 DNA: TGTGCCAGCAGCTTAGCGCGGGGCCGATCCTACGAGCAGTACTTC. Protein sequence: CASSLARGRSYEQYF. Together with reference TRBV7-8 and TRBJ2-7, the CDR3 gives the full variable domain: GAGVSQSPRYKVAKRGQDVALRCDPISGHVSLFWYQQALGQGPEFLTYFQNEAQLDKSGLPSDRFFAERPEGSVSTLKIQRTQQEDSAVYLCASSLARGRSYEQYFGPGTRLTVT.

This clonotype has ten or more counts. V gene TRBV7-2 combines with J gene TRBJ2-3, with TRBD2 matching over 9 bases. This CDR3 region has 12 residues. With 4 bases clipped from V and 8 bases from J, the junction kept 1 base outside the gene matches. Germline V gives CDR1 SGHTA, CDR2 FQGNSA. CDR3 in DNA: TGTGCCAGCAGCTCAGCGGGGGGTACGCAGTATTTT. It encodes CASSSAGGTQYF. The entire variable domain, with the rest obtained from reference TRBV7-2 and TRBJ2-3, is as follows: GAGVSQSPSNKVTEKGKDVELRCDPISGHTALYWYRQSLGQGLEFLIYFQGNSAPDKSGLPSDRFSAERTGGSVSTLTIQRTQQEDSAVYLCASSSAGGTQYFGPGTRLTVL.

This clonotype was seen a handful of times. The gene calls are TRBV10-3 and TRBJ1-4, with TRBD1 matching over 7 bases. Losses at the gene ends were 10 bases for V and 6 bases for J; bases not matched to a gene: 17. The CDR3 extends over 16 amino acids. Per germline, CDR1 ENHRY and CDR2 SYGVKD. Here the CDR3 reads CATLGYKQGFDEKLFF. CDR3 coding DNA: TGTGCCACTTTAGGATATAAACAGGGGTTTGATGAAAAACTGTTTTTT.

This clonotype was observed many times. The rearrangement joins TRBV4-3 to TRBJ2-5; perhaps TRBD1 as D (5 bases). The CDR3 is 15 amino acids. Germline CDR1 is LGHNA and CDR2 is YSLEER. V lost 4 bases to trimming and J lost 1 base, with 13 bases between them. The CDR3, as DNA: TGCGCCAGCAGCCCTTTTCAGGGCTCCCAAGAGACCCAGTACTTC. The encoded protein is CASSPFQGSQETQYF.

This clonotype was seen at least ten times. J is TRBJ2-1 and V is TRBV6-2 or TRBV6-3; 8 bases map to TRBD1. The CDR3 is 15 residues long. The V gene end was trimmed by 6 bases and the J gene end by 7 bases; junction bases not matched to a gene: 11. CDR1 is MNHEY, CDR2 SVGEGT, per germline. The CDR3 sequence: CASSRTGWGPNEQFF. Written as DNA, the CDR3 is TGTGCCAGCAGCAGGACAGGGTGGGGGCCGAATGAGCAGTTCTTC.

This clonotype came up many times. The chain is built from TRBV24-1 and TRBJ2-7, with TRBD2 identical over 10 bases. Trimming took 2 bases from V and 9 from J; bases not matched to a gene: 12. This CDR3 spans 16 amino acids. Germline V gene sequence: CDR1 KGHDR, CDR2 SFDVKD. DNA of the CDR3: TGTGCCACCAGTGATTCGACTAGCGGGTACTCCTTTGGGCAGTACTTC. It translates to CATSDSTSGYSFGQYF.

This clonotype came up many times. The rearrangement uses TRBV7-9 and TRBJ2-2; TRBD1 is a possible D gene (6 bases). The CDR3 is 17 amino acids. V was clipped by 2 bases and J by 2 bases, with 15 bases between them. Germline CDR1 SEHNR, CDR2 FQNEAQ (reference sequence). The CDR3 DNA is TGTGCCAGCAGCTTAATCTTAGGGACACTCAACACCGGGGAGCTGTTTTTT. Encoded protein: CASSLILGTLNTGELFF.

The chain uses TRBV5-1 and TRBJ2-2; D might be TRBD1 (6 bases). Germline values: CDR1 SGHRS, CDR2 YFSETQ. This CDR3 is built from 14 residues. With 2 bases removed from V and 7 bases from J, the gap between germline ends came to 12 bases. CDR3 protein: CASSLQGSNGELFF. The CDR3 DNA is TGCGCCAGCAGCTTACAGGGTTCTAACGGGGAGCTGTTTTTT. The whole variable domain, filled in from reference TRBV5-1 and TRBJ2-2, reads KAGVTQTPRYLIKTRGQQVTLSCSPISGHRSVSWYQQTPGQGLQFLFEYFSETQRNKGNFPGRFSGRQFSNSRSEMNVSTLELGDSALYLCASSLQGSNGELFFGEGSRLTVL.

This clonotype was recorded a few times. This chain connects TRBV4-2 to TRBJ2-2; D is perhaps TRBD1 or TRBD2 (6 bases each). The CDR3 is made up of 19 amino acids. The V end lost 0 bases, the J end lost 6 bases, and 23 bases lay between the germline ends. Looked up from germline, CDR1 is LGHNA and CDR2 is YNFKEQ. For the CDR3, the DNA is TGTGCCAGCAGCCAAGAAGGTCAGGGTAGACTAGGGGGGTCCGGGGAGCTGTTTTTT. As protein: CASSQEGQGRLGGSGELFF.